Below are 2 T cell receptor beta chains sequenced from a single sample in a study of blood T cells in healthy people across ages. Next came a second PCR, run for about 7 to 12 cycles, which used a sample-barcoded 5' primer along with a J-beta primer mix. TCRdb called the 5' RACE reads again in MiXCR, with one record for every CDR3 protein. The data show 1.4 million to 1.5 million distinct CDR3 sequences, roughly 45% seen once. Specimen: blood. Receptors were obtained from a woman aged 18-29 years in good health.

This clonotype occurred a few times. This chain joins TRBV2 and TRBJ2-7; 8 nucleotides line up with TRBD2. V lost 7 bases to trimming and J lost 6 bases; unmatched junction nucleotides: 8. In germline, CDR1 is SNHLY, CDR2 FYNNEI. The CDR3 extends over 13 amino acids. The chain's CDR3 is CASKQRETFEQYF. The CDR3 region has the DNA TGTGCCAGCAAACAGCGGGAGACGTTCGAGCAGTACTTC.

The chain joins TRBV7-9 to TRBJ2-7, with D uncertain. Germline V gene lookup returns CDR1 SEHNR and CDR2 FQNEAQ (reference sequence). This CDR3 is 14 amino acids long. Trimming removed 2 bases from V and 4 bases from J, with 12 bases in between. Here the CDR3 reads CASSLNGVPYEQYF. The CDR3 region has the DNA TGTGCCAGCAGCTTAAATGGGGTTCCTTACGAGCAGTACTTC.